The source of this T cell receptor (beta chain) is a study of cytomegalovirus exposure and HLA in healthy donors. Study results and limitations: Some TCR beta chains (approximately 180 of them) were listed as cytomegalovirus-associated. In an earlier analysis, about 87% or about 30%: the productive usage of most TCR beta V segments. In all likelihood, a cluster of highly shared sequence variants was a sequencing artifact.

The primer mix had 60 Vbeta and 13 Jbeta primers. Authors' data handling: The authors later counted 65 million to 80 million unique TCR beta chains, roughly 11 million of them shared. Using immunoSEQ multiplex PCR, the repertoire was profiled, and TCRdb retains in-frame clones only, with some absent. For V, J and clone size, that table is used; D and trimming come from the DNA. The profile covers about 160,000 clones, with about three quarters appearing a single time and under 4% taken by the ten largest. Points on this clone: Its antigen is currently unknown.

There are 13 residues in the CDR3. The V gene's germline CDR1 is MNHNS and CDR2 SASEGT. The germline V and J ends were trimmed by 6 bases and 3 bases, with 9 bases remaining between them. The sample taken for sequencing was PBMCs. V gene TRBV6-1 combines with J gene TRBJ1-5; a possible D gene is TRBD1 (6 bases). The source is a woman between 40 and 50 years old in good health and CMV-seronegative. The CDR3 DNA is TGTGCCAGCAGCGCAGGGGCCAATCAGCCCCAGCATTTT. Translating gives CASSAGANQPQHF.